This section outlines one T cell receptor (beta chain) sequence together with its context. These data originate in a study of blood T cells in healthy people across ages. Trimming took off 5 bases at V and 7 bases at J, with 7 bases between the two ends. CDR1 and CDR2 (germline): SGHRS, YFSETQ. The CDR3 spans 11 residues. A J-beta primer mix and a sample-barcoded 5' primer were used in a second PCR of roughly 7 to 12 cycles. A single record per CDR3 protein comes from TCRdb applying MiXCR to the 5' RACE reads. The repertoire has around 1,000,000 distinct CDR3 sequences, roughly two fifths of them found once; the top ten carry around 13%.

The TCR was taken from a man aged 18 to 29 in good health. Sequencing used blood. The rearrangement uses TRBV5-1 and TRBJ2-1; D uncertain. The CDR3 reads CASRWRNEQFF. The CDR3 DNA reads TGCGCCAGCAGATGGCGGAATGAGCAGTTCTTC.